Below are 27 T cell receptor beta chains sequenced from a single sample in a study of early T cells in non-severe SARS-CoV-2 infection. One entry per CDR3 protein, called by TCRdb with MiXCR from the 5' RACE reads. The repertoire includes about 99,000 distinct CDR3 sequences, about 15% of them detected once, and roughly 1.2% sits in the top ten. The material sequenced was whole blood. Receptor source: an adult who was a healthcare worker with PCR-confirmed SARS-CoV-2 infection or an uninfected control (not recorded which).

The chain couples TRBV5-1 to TRBJ1-1; no definite D call. The CDR3 spans 13 residues. Germline loops: CDR1 SGHRS, CDR2 YFSETQ. Deletions cut 4 bases from V and 1 base from J, with 8 bases between. This CDR3 is CASSGLSNTEAFF. CDR3 DNA: TGCGCCAGCAGCGGGCTATCGAACACTGAAGCTTTCTTT.

This clonotype occurred many times. The J gene is TRBJ2-1, the V gene TRBV7-2; D possibly corresponds to TRBD1 (5 bases). The germline V gene encodes CDR1 SGHTA and CDR2 FQGNSA. Between the trimmed V and J ends, which lost 2 bases and 9 bases, there was a span of 14 bases. The CDR3 runs to 14 residues. CDR3 region: CASSLTGQGTEQFF. CDR3 bases: TGTGCCAGCAGCTTAACAGGTCAGGGCACTGAGCAGTTCTTC.

This clonotype was seen repeatedly, ten times or more. J is TRBJ1-5 and V is TRBV27; D uncertain. The length of the CDR3 is 13 residues. Germline V gives CDR1 MNHEY, CDR2 SMNVEV (reference sequence). The CDR3 sequence: CASKPLSNQPQHF. The CDR3 bases are TGTGCATCCAAGCCACTCAGCAATCAGCCCCAGCATTTT.

This sequence joins TRBV19 and TRBJ1-6; D gene uncertain. Deletions cut 6 bases from V and 13 bases from J, with 10 bases between. The CDR3 is 11 amino acids. Per the germline V gene, CDR1 is LNHDA and CDR2 is SQIVND (reference sequence). CDR3: CASSPPNPLHF. CDR3 DNA: TGTGCCAGTAGCCCACCAAATCCCCTCCACTTT.

This clonotype appeared many times. The CDR3 DNA reads as TGTGCCAGCTCACCACCTTACAGCACAGATACGCAGTATTTT. Its protein product is CASSPPYSTDTQYF. This rearrangement joins TRBV18 to TRBJ2-3, with no clear D. Trimming removed 0 bases at V and 0 bases at J, with 4 bases between. Germline-derived CDR1 and CDR2 are KGHSH and LQKENI. The CDR3 is 14 residues long.

This clonotype was counted only a few times. This rearrangement joins TRBV11-3 to TRBJ2-1; the D gene is possibly TRBD1 (5 bases). V gave up 0 bases and J gave up 9 bases, with 21 bases separating them. This CDR3 is 17 amino acids long. CDR1 is SGHNT, CDR2 YENEEA, per germline. The CDR3 loop is CASSLDRRKGQRGEQFF. CDR3 DNA: TGTGCCAGCAGCTTAGATCGGAGAAAAGGGCAAAGGGGTGAGCAGTTCTTC.

This clonotype was picked up many times. The chain employs TRBV6-1 and TRBJ1-5; D might be TRBD1 (5 bases). The V and J ends lost 8 bases and 6 bases respectively, with 11 bases between them. CDR1 is MNHNS and CDR2 is SASEGT in the germline V gene. The CDR3 loop spans 12 amino acids. The CDR3 is CASLGEAQPQHF. In DNA, the CDR3 is TGTGCCAGCCTGGGGGAGGCTCAGCCCCAGCATTTT.

The sample holds a few counts of this clonotype. V and J are TRBV6-5 and TRBJ2-5; 10 nucleotides align to TRBD2. V lost 2 bases to trimming and J lost 5 bases; unmatched junction nucleotides: 5. Per the germline V gene, CDR1 is MNHEY and CDR2 is SVGAGI. The CDR3 contains 15 residues. CDR3 DNA sequence: TGTGCCAGCAGTTACCAAGCGGGGGGGCCTGAGACCCAGTACTTC. This sequence encodes CASSYQAGGPETQYF.

This chain uses TRBV7-9 with TRBJ2-7; a possible D gene is TRBD1 (6 bases). Per the germline V gene, CDR1 is SEHNR and CDR2 is FQNEAQ (reference sequence). Trimming removed 1 base from V and 3 bases from J, with 10 bases in between. The CDR3 totals 14 residues. Here the CDR3 reads CASSLGQGIYEQYF. Here the CDR3 DNA reads TGTGCCAGCAGCTTAGGGCAGGGGATCTACGAGCAGTACTTC.

The chain joins TRBV7-9 to TRBJ1-1; D remains ambiguous. This CDR3 spans 14 amino acids. The V end was cut by 5 bases, the J end by 4 bases, with 14 bases between. The germline V gene has CDR1 SEHNR and CDR2 FQNEAQ (reference sequence). This chain's CDR3 is CASSVMSLGTEAFF. Written as DNA, the CDR3 is TGTGCCAGCAGCGTAATGTCCCTGGGCACTGAAGCTTTCTTT.

The chain is built from TRBV28 and TRBJ2-7; 11 nucleotides align to TRBD2. The germline V gene encodes CDR1 MDHEN and CDR2 SYDVKM. The CDR3 consists of 15 residues. V shed 5 bases and J 4 bases; nucleotides not matched to a gene: 7. The CDR3 protein is CASSPSSGRLYEQYF. CDR3 bases: TGTGCCAGCAGTCCGTCTAGCGGGAGGCTGTACGAGCAGTACTTC.

V gene TRBV30 combines with J gene TRBJ1-5, with D hard to call. Germline CDR1 and CDR2: GTSNPN and SVGIG (reference sequence). V was shortened by 1 base and J by 11 bases, with 15 bases between the two germline ends. The CDR3 length is 13 residues. The CDR3 region has the DNA TGTGCCTGGAGTGGGACGACCCAAACGGCCCAGCATTTT. Amino acid sequence: CAWSGTTQTAQHF.

V is TRBV6-2 or TRBV6-3 and J is TRBJ1-6, with D maybe TRBD1 (5 bases). Trimming shortened V by 2 bases and J by 10 bases, and 12 bases separated the two germline ends. Germline CDR1 is MNHEY and CDR2 is SVGEGT. This CDR3 has 14 amino acids. CDR3 in DNA: TGTGCCAGCAGTTACGTAGGGGTATGGTCACCCCTCCACTTT. Protein: CASSYVGVWSPLHF.

This chain joins TRBV12-2 and TRBJ2-7; TRBD1, the table's D call, lacks a check against the DNA. TRBV12-2 is a known pseudogene. This CDR3 has 15 amino acids. The CDR3 DNA reads TGTGTAAGTCGCTTAGCTCCGACAGTCCACTACGAGCAGTACTTC. Translation gives CVSRLAPTVHYEQYF.

This clonotype appeared a few times. The chain links TRBV5-6 to TRBJ2-7, with D perhaps assigned TRBD1 or TRBD2 (5 bases each). Trimming pared 4 bases from V and 9 bases from J, leaving 11 bases between. The CDR3 sequence is 11 residues long. CDR1 is SGHDT and CDR2 is YYEEEE in the germline V gene. In DNA form, the CDR3 reads TGTGCCAGCAGCAAGGGGACGTGGCAGTACTTC. Its protein is CASSKGTWQYF.

This clonotype showed up just a few times. V gene TRBV6-2 or TRBV6-3 combines with J gene TRBJ2-7, with D tentatively TRBD2 (5 bases). Germline loops: CDR1 MNHEY, CDR2 SVGEGT. V lost 1 base and J lost 5, with 9 bases in between. The CDR3 covers 13 residues. CDR3 protein: CASSYFGENEQYF. DNA for the CDR3: TGTGCCAGCAGTTACTTTGGGGAGAACGAGCAGTACTTC.

This clonotype was seen at least ten times. V gene TRBV5-5 combines with J gene TRBJ2-7; TRBD1 or TRBD2 may be the D gene (6 bases each). Germline CDR1 and CDR2: SGHKS and YYEKEE (reference sequence). This CDR3 is built from 14 residues. The ends were cut back, 4 bases at V and 5 bases at J, with 16 bases in the middle. CDR3 in DNA: TGTGCCAGCAGCCCCTTTGGGGGCGGGAACGAGCAGTACTTC. It codes for CASSPFGGGNEQYF.

This clonotype was picked up a small number of times. The chain is built from TRBV20-1 and TRBJ2-1; TRBD1 might be the D (6 bases). V was cut by 6 bases and J by 10 bases, with 13 bases left in between. The CDR3 covers 11 residues. Per germline, CDR1 DFQATT and CDR2 SNEGSKA (reference sequence). The CDR3 coding sequence is TGCAGTGCCCCAGGGGTGGAGGAGCAGTTCTTC. Translation gives CSAPGVEEQFF.

This clonotype was observed many times. The V call is TRBV25-1, the J call TRBJ2-7, with 9 bases identical to TRBD1. The trim removed 7 bases at V and 4 bases at J, leaving 8 bases unmatched. The CDR3 is 14 amino acids. Germline values: CDR1 MGHDK, CDR2 SYGVNS. CDR3 sequence: CASTPDRGAYEQYF. The CDR3 coding sequence is TGTGCCAGCACCCCGGACAGGGGAGCTTACGAGCAGTACTTC.

The chain combines TRBV2 with TRBJ2-7, with a weak D call TRBD1 (6 bases). CDR3 length equals 14 residues. Germline CDR1 is SNHLY and CDR2 is FYNNEI. V gave up 11 bases and J gave up 5 bases, with 22 bases separating them. The CDR3 sequence: CASYSGHSTHEQYF. The CDR3 DNA reads as TGTGCCTCCTATTCGGGACATTCAACCCACGAGCAGTACTTC.

This clonotype has more than one count but fewer than ten. The chain couples TRBV2 to TRBJ1-5; TRBD1 might be the D (5 bases). Trimming cost V 4 bases and J 3 bases, with 13 bases left between them. The germline V gene encodes CDR1 SNHLY and CDR2 FYNNEI. The CDR3 extends over 15 amino acids. The CDR3 DNA is TGTGCCAGCAGTGTAGGAGGGACGACCAATCAGCCCCAGCATTTT. Translated: CASSVGGTTNQPQHF.

This clonotype was seen a handful of times. V and J are TRBV29-1 and TRBJ2-7; possible D gene TRBD1, 6 bases. Trimming shortened V by 0 bases and J by 0 bases, and 15 bases separated the two germline ends. CDR1 is SQVTM, CDR2 ANQGSEA, per germline. The CDR3 has 16 residues. CDR3 loop: CSVEDGRGTPSYEQYF. The DNA for the CDR3 is TGCAGCGTTGAAGATGGTAGGGGGACACCCTCCTACGAGCAGTACTTC.

Only a few counts were recorded for this clonotype. The chain recombines TRBV29-1 with TRBJ1-5; 9 bases are a match to TRBD1. The ends lost 5 bases at V and 5 bases at J; junction bases unmatched: 7. Germline CDR1 SQVTM, CDR2 ANQGSEA. The CDR3 runs 14 residues. The CDR3 bases are TGCAGCGTTCGTAACAGGGGGCTTCATCAGCCCCAGCATTTT. Protein product: CSVRNRGLHQPQHF.

This clonotype was counted a few times. The genes are TRBV4-3 and TRBJ2-2; no definite D call. The CDR3 covers 13 residues. In germline, CDR1 is LGHNA, CDR2 YSLEER. Trimming shortened V by 1 base and J by 7 bases, and 7 bases separated the two germline ends. As DNA, the CDR3 is TGCGCCAGCAGCCAAGTTGGGGTCGGGGAGCTGTTTTTT. Translated, it gives CASSQVGVGELFF.

The gene calls are TRBV29-1 and TRBJ1-1, with D unclear. Germline values: CDR1 SQVTM, CDR2 ANQGSEA. The V gene lost 5 bases and the J gene lost 2 bases, with 9 bases spanning the gap. CDR3 length: 12 amino acids. CDR3 coding DNA: TGCAGCGTTCTGCAAATCAACACTGAAGCTTTCTTT. It codes for CSVLQINTEAFF.

The table lists this clonotype with a few counts. V and J are TRBV6-1 and TRBJ2-7; the D gene is possibly TRBD1 (5 bases). This CDR3 region has 15 residues. CDR1 and CDR2 (germline): MNHNS, SASEGT. Trimming stripped 0 bases from V and 3 bases from J, with 12 bases between. The CDR3 is CASSEARQLYYEQYF. CDR3 bases: TGTGCCAGCAGTGAAGCAAGACAGCTATACTACGAGCAGTACTTC.

This chain connects TRBV21-1 to TRBJ2-7; the DNA was not used to check the table's D call, TRBD1. TRBV21-1 is a listed pseudogene. The CDR3 extends over 12 amino acids. CDR3 sequence: CASGGESYEQYF. The CDR3 DNA follows: TGTGCCAGCGGGGGGGAATCCTACGAGCAGTACTTC.